This T cell receptor (beta chain) was obtained from a study of beta chain features in type 1 diabetes. Study summary: Sorted cells, 90 million to 130 million in number, were examined across all samples. Study-level results: There was no resolution here of whether HLA type influences TCRB rearrangement. In cDNA sequencing, cells with high TCR expression could be over-represented.

This CDR3 region has 14 residues. The germline CDR1 and CDR2 sequences are SGHRS and YFSETQ. V lost 2 bases and J 5 bases, leaving 14 bases between the germline ends. In regard to this clone: Its antigen is not known.

Expressed TCRB transcripts were sequenced, since all the RNA that had been isolated was reverse transcribed. Using immunoSEQ multiplex PCR, the repertoire was profiled, and TCRdb retains in-frame clones only, with some absent. Of roughly 400,000 clones detected, more than 12% appear once; the ten largest clones hold approximately 0.019%. The receptor was isolated from a woman aged 18-29 years in good health. The chain couples TRBV5-1 to TRBJ2-7, with a possible D match to TRBD1 (5 bases). Sequencing was carried out using naive CD4+ T cells from blood. The CDR3 protein is CASSFQGFLNEQYF. CDR3 DNA: TGCGCCAGCAGCTTTCAGGGTTTCCTGAACGAGCAGTACTTC.